The rows below give T cell receptor beta chains drawn from one sample of a study of molecular identifiers for immune sequencing clone quantification. TCRdb analysed the PCR reads with MiXCR anew, one entry per CDR3 protein. Here the sample spans 400,000 to 600,000 distinct CDR3 sequences, 25% being singletons. Source material: naive CD8+ T cells from blood, with Jurkat cell RNA spiked in. The receptors were gathered from a human donor in good health. Some libraries in this study had Jurkat cell RNA spiked in. Both conserved end residues are part of each CDR3. D genes are given only for firm matches. Only part of the rows carry a size: once, few, many, or a class if the clone is expanded.

clone_size d_call j_call v_call cdr3_nt cdr3_aa
few - TRBJ1-1 TRBV10-2 TGCGCCAGCGGGGGGTGGATTACTGAAGCTTTCTTT CASGGWITEAFF
many - TRBJ2-1 TRBV20-1 TGCAGTGCTAGAGATTGGGCCAATGAGCAGTTCTTC CSARDWANEQFF
many - TRBJ2-1 TRBV6-2/TRBV6-3 TGTGCCAGCAGTTATTCCTGGGAGCAGTTCTTC CASSYSWEQFF
many TRBD2 TRBJ2-3 TRBV7-9 TGTGCCAGCAGCTTAGCGCGTTTCGAGCGGGAGGGCCGCACAGATACGCAGTATTTT CASSLARFEREGRTDTQYF
many TRBD2 TRBJ2-7 TRBV27 TGTGCCAGCACCTCCCTATTCGGGCTAGCGGGAGTGGTCCACGAGCAGTACTTC CASTSLFGLAGVVHEQYF
many - TRBJ2-3 TRBV6-5 TGTGCCAGCAACATAGGACCGTTTAGCACAGATACGCAGTATTTT CASNIGPFSTDTQYF
- TRBD2 TRBJ2-3 TRBV24-1 TGTGCCACCAGTGATGGGACTAGCCGCACAGATACGCAGTATTTT CATSDGTSRTDTQYF
- - TRBJ2-2 TRBV28 TGTGCCAGCAGTTTCCCGGACCTACAGGTGGCTGGTACCGGGGAGCTGTTTTTT CASSFPDLQVAGTGELFF
- - TRBJ1-2 TRBV5-1 TGCGCCAGCAGCTTGTACAGGGCAGACTATGGCTACACCTTC CASSLYRADYGYTF
- - TRBJ2-3 TRBV2 TGTGCCAGCAGAGGCGGTTATGGCACAGATACGCAGTATTTT CASRGGYGTDTQYF
many - TRBJ2-3 TRBV7-9 TGTGCCAGCAGCTTAGGTTGGTCGGGCAGCACAGATACGCAGTATTTT CASSLGWSGSTDTQYF
- - TRBJ2-7 TRBV7-6 TGTGCCAGCAGCTTACACCAAGCCTACGAGCAGTACTTC CASSLHQAYEQYF
few - TRBJ2-5 TRBV5-1 TGCGCCAGCAGCTTGGCCATAGTTAACCAAGAGACCCAGTACTTC CASSLAIVNQETQYF
many - TRBJ2-5 TRBV4-3 TGCGCCAGCAGCCTAATTACCGGGGTTCAAGAGACCCAGTACTTC CASSLITGVQETQYF
- TRBD2 TRBJ2-3 TRBV27 TGTGCCAGCAGTTTAGCGGGGGGCGGTACGCAGTATTTT CASSLAGGGTQYF
few TRBD1 TRBJ2-7 TRBV18 TGTGCCAGCTCACCCCGTGGGACAGGACACTACGAGCAGTACTTC CASSPRGTGHYEQYF
- - TRBJ2-1 TRBV19 TGTGCCAGTAGTTTCGCGGACACGGATGAGCAGTTCTTC CASSFADTDEQFF
many - TRBJ2-7 TRBV3-1 TGTGCCAGCAGCCAACTGCCGGGGTCACACGAGCAGTACTTC CASSQLPGSHEQYF
- TRBD1 TRBJ1-5 TRBV6-5 TGTGCCAGCAGTCGCCGGGACAGGGGTGGTTATAGCAATCAGCCCCAGCATTTT CASSRRDRGGYSNQPQHF
- - TRBJ2-7 TRBV19 TGTGCCAGTACCTATGGACCCGCCTACGAGCAGTACTTC CASTYGPAYEQYF
many - TRBJ1-2 TRBV4-1 TGCGCCAGCAGCCAAGATTCAAGGGTTACTGGCTACACCTTC CASSQDSRVTGYTF
many TRBD1 TRBJ1-5 TRBV4-3 TGCGCCAGCAGCCAATCCACAGGGGCTAATCAGCCCCAGCATTTT CASSQSTGANQPQHF
few TRBD1 TRBJ2-1 TRBV7-2 TGTGCCAGCAGCATGACAGGGGGCTCCTACAATGAGCAGTTCTTC CASSMTGGSYNEQFF
- - TRBJ2-3 TRBV28 TGTGCCAGCAGTCTAACGGGAACCACAGATACGCAGTATTTT CASSLTGTTDTQYF
few - TRBJ1-1 TRBV30 TGTGCCTGGAGTTTAGCAGGGGCTGAAGCTTTCTTT CAWSLAGAEAFF
- - TRBJ2-7 TRBV7-6 TGTGCCAGCAGCATGCAAGGGACAGAGCAGTACTTC CASSMQGTEQYF
many - TRBJ2-3 TRBV28 TGTGCCATCGGGGGAGCAACTAGCACAGATACGCAGTATTTT CAIGGATSTDTQYF
- - TRBJ2-7 TRBV20-1 TGCAGTGCTAGAGGGGGTTTTAGGAGCTCCTACGAGCAGTACTTC CSARGGFRSSYEQYF
few - TRBJ1-5 TRBV4-3 TGCGCCAGCAGCCAAGATTCGGGTCAGCCCCAGCATTTT CASSQDSGQPQHF
- - TRBJ2-3 TRBV3-1 TGTGCCAGCAGCCATGTGAGTAGCACAGATACGCAGTATTTT CASSHVSSTDTQYF
- - TRBJ2-7 TRBV20-1 TGCAGTGCTAGCGCACTACTAGTTTACGAGCAGTACTTC CSASALLVYEQYF
- - TRBJ2-7 TRBV2 TGTGCCAGCAGTAAAGCGCTTGGGGACCCGATGGGATGGCAGTACTTC CASSKALGDPMGWQYF
few - TRBJ1-3 TRBV4-3 TGCGCCAGCAGCCAAGGGTGGGGGAATGGAAACACCATATATTTT CASSQGWGNGNTIYF
many TRBD2 TRBJ2-7 TRBV27 TGTGCCAGCAGTCAAGAGACTAGCTCTTCGTACGAGCAGTACTTC CASSQETSSSYEQYF
few TRBD2 TRBJ2-1 TRBV12-3/TRBV12-4 TGTGCCAGCACCTCTAGCGGGGGGACCTACAATGAGCAGTTCTTC CASTSSGGTYNEQFF
many - TRBJ2-7 TRBV30 TGTGCCTGGAGCCTGGACGAGACCTACGAGCAGTACTTC CAWSLDETYEQYF
many - TRBJ2-4 TRBV7-9 TGTGCCAGCAGCCCGGGCCCGGAGGTCACCAAAAACATTCAGTACTTC CASSPGPEVTKNIQYF
few - TRBJ2-7 TRBV11-1 TGTGCCAGCAGTCCAGACTCAGTCTACGAGCAGTACTTC CASSPDSVYEQYF
few - TRBJ1-5 TRBV6-2/TRBV6-3 TGTGCCAGCAGTTACTCGTTGGCAGGCAATCAGCCCCAGCATTTT CASSYSLAGNQPQHF
few TRBD2 TRBJ2-1 TRBV7-9 TGTGCCAGCAGCTTTCGGAATGCGGGAGAAAGTGAGCAGTTCTTC CASSFRNAGESEQFF
- TRBD2 TRBJ2-1 TRBV2 TGTGCCAGCGCGGGAGGGTCCCTCTCCTACAATGAGCAGTTCTTC CASAGGSLSYNEQFF
few - TRBJ2-7 TRBV12-3/TRBV12-4 TGTGCCAGCAGTGACGGAGGGGGCTACGAGCAGTACTTC CASSDGGGYEQYF
many - TRBJ2-4 TRBV5-4 TGTGCCAGCAGCTTGGCGACTGATCACAAAAACATTCAGTACTTC CASSLATDHKNIQYF
few TRBD1 TRBJ2-6 TRBV4-1 TGCGCCAGCAGCCCCCGGGACAGAACCCCAGAGGGTGGGGCCAACGTCCTGACTTTC CASSPRDRTPEGGANVLTF
- - TRBJ2-7 TRBV28 TGTGCCAGCAGTCCCAACAGGGCATCCTACGAGCAGTACTTC CASSPNRASYEQYF
many - TRBJ2-7 TRBV6-2/TRBV6-3 TGTGCCAGCAGTCCGGATAGGGTGCAGTACTTC CASSPDRVQYF
- TRBD1 TRBJ1-4 TRBV7-9 TGTGCCACCGCGAAGGGGGGACAGTATAATGAAAAACTGTTTTTT CATAKGGQYNEKLFF
few - TRBJ2-2 TRBV9 TGTGCCAGCAGCGTAGGGATCCCCCGGGGACCGACGAACACCGGGGAGCTGTTTTTT CASSVGIPRGPTNTGELFF
- - TRBJ2-3 TRBV2 TGTGCCAGCAGTGAAGGGGTAATCACTAGCACAGATACGCAGTATTTT CASSEGVITSTDTQYF
few - TRBJ2-7 TRBV4-1 TGCGCCAGCAGCCAAGGGATACGGTACGAGCAGTACTTC CASSQGIRYEQYF
few - TRBJ2-7 TRBV11-2 TGTGCCAGCAGCTTAGGCACTACCCAATGGGACGAGCAGTACTTC CASSLGTTQWDEQYF
many - TRBJ1-1 TRBV12-3/TRBV12-4 TGTGCCAGCAGTTTCTCCCTTGAAGCTTTCTTT CASSFSLEAFF
- - TRBJ2-7 TRBV7-2 TGTGCCAGCAGCCAAGGGCAGGGGGGGCACGAGCAGTACTTC CASSQGQGGHEQYF
- TRBD2 TRBJ2-5 TRBV7-6 TGTGCCAGCAGCTTGGGGACTAGCGGGAGAGTAGAGACCCAGTACTTC CASSLGTSGRVETQYF
few - TRBJ2-5 TRBV20-1 TGCAGTGCTAGAGTGGGGACTTCCCCGCAAGAGACCCAGTACTTC CSARVGTSPQETQYF